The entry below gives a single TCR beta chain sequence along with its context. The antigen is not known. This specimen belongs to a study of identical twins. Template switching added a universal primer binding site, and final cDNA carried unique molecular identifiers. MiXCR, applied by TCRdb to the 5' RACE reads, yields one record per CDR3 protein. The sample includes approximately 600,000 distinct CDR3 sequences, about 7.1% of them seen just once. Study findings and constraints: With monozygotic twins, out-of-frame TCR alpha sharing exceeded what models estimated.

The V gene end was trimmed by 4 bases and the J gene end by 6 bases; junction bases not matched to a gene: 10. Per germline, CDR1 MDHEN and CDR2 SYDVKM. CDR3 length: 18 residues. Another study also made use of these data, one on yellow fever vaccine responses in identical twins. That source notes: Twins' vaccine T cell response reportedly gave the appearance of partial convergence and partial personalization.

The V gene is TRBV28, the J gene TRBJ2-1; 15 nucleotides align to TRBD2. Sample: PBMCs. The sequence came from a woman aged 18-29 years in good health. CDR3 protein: CASSSTARTSGRVNEQFF. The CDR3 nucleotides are TGTGCCAGCAGTTCGACCGCCCGGACTAGCGGGAGGGTCAATGAGCAGTTCTTC.